These T cell receptor beta chains were read from a single sample in a study of cytomegalovirus exposure and HLA in healthy donors. TCRdb's table, derived via immunoSEQ multiplex PCR, lists solely in-frame clones and lacks some. The sample records 180,000 or so clones, roughly 77% being singletons. Sequenced material: PBMCs. These receptors came from a woman between 40 and 50 years old in good health and CMV-seropositive. Each CDR3 is given with its conserved first and last residue. A D gene is named only where the DNA matches it firmly. Expanded clones get a size class; other rows say once, few or many, or leave the size out.

len,v_gene,j_gene,abundance,d_gene,CDR3aa,CDR3nt
14,TRBV5-4,TRBJ2-7,NA,TRBD2,CASSLAGTSGEQYF,TGTGCCAGCAGCTTGGCGGGGACTAGCGGAGAGCAGTACTTC
12,TRBV30,TRBJ2-3,NA,NA,CAWNKGADTQYF,TGTGCCTGGAATAAAGGGGCAGATACGCAGTATTTT
17,TRBV15,TRBJ2-1,NA,NA,CATSRDPGTLTYNEQFF,TGTGCCACCAGCAGGGACCCCGGGACTCTTACCTACAATGAGCAGTTCTTC
13,TRBV5-8,TRBJ2-1,few,TRBD1,CASSLQGGNEQFF,TGTGCCAGCAGCCTACAGGGGGGCAATGAGCAGTTCTTC
13,TRBV5-1,TRBJ2-3,NA,NA,CASSPRDTDTQYF,TGCGCCAGCAGCCCGCGGGACACAGATACGCAGTATTTT
14,TRBV28,TRBJ2-7,NA,NA,CASRDSTLSYEQYF,TGTGCCAGCAGAGACAGTACACTCTCCTACGAGCAGTACTTC
14,TRBV6-5,TRBJ2-1,NA,NA,CASSYDGVRNEQFF,TGTGCCAGCAGTTATGATGGCGTGAGGAATGAGCAGTTCTTC
16,TRBV19,TRBJ2-3,NA,TRBD2,CASSIALAGETDTQYF,TGTGCCAGTAGTATAGCCCTAGCGGGAGAAACAGATACGCAGTATTTT
16,TRBV5-6,TRBJ2-1,NA,NA,CASSLLRESSYNEQFF,TGTGCCAGCAGCCTCCTCCGGGAATCCTCCTACAATGAGCAGTTCTTC
15,TRBV27,TRBJ2-2,once,TRBD1,CASSKDRVGTGELFF,TGTGCCAGCAGTAAGGACAGGGTAGGCACCGGGGAGCTGTTTTTT
14,TRBV4-2,TRBJ1-1,NA,NA,CASSHVRDTPEAFF,TGTGCCAGCAGCCATGTCCGGGACACTCCTGAAGCTTTCTTT
15,TRBV28,TRBJ2-1,NA,NA,CASSFIPGSYNEQFF,TGTGCCAGCAGTTTTATCCCGGGCTCCTACAATGAGCAGTTCTTC
14,TRBV29-1,TRBJ2-1,NA,TRBD2,CSVYTRDYNNEQFF,TGCAGCGTTTACACTCGGGACTACAACAATGAGCAGTTCTTC
18,TRBV7-9,TRBJ2-5,NA,TRBD2,CASSLARGASGRQETQYF,TGTGCCAGCAGCTTAGCGAGGGGAGCTAGCGGGAGACAAGAGACCCAGTACTTC
12,TRBV5-8,TRBJ2-7,NA,NA,CASKSTFYEQYF,TGTGCCAGCAAGAGCACTTTCTACGAGCAGTACTTC